This T cell receptor (beta chain) was captured by sequencing in a study of blood T cell repertoires in COVID-19. Study summary: Sample material is recorded as cDNA or gDNA derived from T cells, B-cell-depleted T cells, or PBMCs.

The CDR3 covers 12 residues. Trimming stripped 4 bases from V and 3 bases from J, with 10 bases between. Germline loops: CDR1 GTSNPN, CDR2 SVGIG (reference sequence). Per the study methods: Researchers report that nucleated cell counts were estimated from reference gene primer amplification. This table comes from immunoSEQ multiplex PCR, and its TCRdb copy is limited to in-frame clones, with some not included. That table is the source of V, J and clone size, and D and trimming were worked out from the DNA. The data show some 54,000 clones, 80% to 95% seen once. The sequenced sample was peripheral blood. This clonotype originated in a man in his sixties with acute or convalescent COVID-19. This rearrangement joins TRBV30 to TRBJ2-7; D ambiguous. CDR3 coding DNA: TGTGCCTGGATGGGCCCTCGCTACGAGCAGTACTTC. Translated, it gives CAWMGPRYEQYF.